Listed below are T cell receptor beta chains from one sample, sequenced in a study of blood T cells in healthy people across ages. Via MiXCR, TCRdb re-called the 5' RACE reads, giving one row per CDR3 protein. The sample lists some 850,000 distinct CDR3 sequences; about a quarter were seen once. This same sample was also taken into another study, of T cells of mothers and their children.

Sample: blood. The source of these receptors is a boy younger than 18 in good health. Both conserved end residues are part of each CDR3. The D gene is left open where the match is weak. Some rows mark clone size as missing; the rest say once, few, many or name a class of expanded clone.

d_call j_call clone_size v_call cdr3_nt cdr3_aa
- TRBJ2-1 - TRBV24-1 TGTGCCACCAGTGACTCCAGGGCGAATGAGCAGTTCTTC CATSDSRANEQFF
TRBD2 TRBJ2-7 - TRBV20-1 TGCAGTGCCGGGGGGGCAGCAACCTACGAGCAGTACTTC CSAGGAATYEQYF
TRBD1 TRBJ2-4 - TRBV20-1 TGCAGTGCCCTCGGGACAGGGCCAAACATTCAGTACTTC CSALGTGPNIQYF
- TRBJ2-5 few TRBV4-1 TGCGCCAGCAGCCAAGTAGCCCAGGGTTACGGGCAAGAGACCCAGTACTTC CASSQVAQGYGQETQYF
- TRBJ2-7 - TRBV4-1 TGCGCCAGCAGCCAAGAAGGGGTGGGCCCCTACGAGCAGTACTTC CASSQEGVGPYEQYF
- TRBJ2-5 - TRBV12-3/TRBV12-4 TGTGCCAGCAGCCGACGCTCAGGGGGGAGAGAGACCCAGTACTTC CASSRRSGGRETQYF
- TRBJ2-5 - TRBV12-3/TRBV12-4 TGTGCCAGCAGTTTTACGCGGGGCCAGGAGACCCAGTACTTC CASSFTRGQETQYF
- TRBJ2-5 many TRBV25-1 TGTGCCAGCAGTGATGTGAACCAAGAGACCCAGTACTTC CASSDVNQETQYF
- TRBJ2-1 - TRBV28 TGTGCCAGCACCGCCGGATACAATGAGCAGTTCTTC CASTAGYNEQFF
- TRBJ1-2 - TRBV2 TGTGCCAGCAGTGAAGCGCAGGAATATGGGACCTATGGCTACACCTTC CASSEAQEYGTYGYTF
TRBD1 TRBJ1-5 few TRBV7-2 TGTGCCAGCAGCAATGGACAGGGAAGTCAGCCCCAGCATTTT CASSNGQGSQPQHF
- TRBJ2-1 - TRBV7-3 TGTGCCAGCAGTAACGGGGCTGGCTCGGGTGAGCAGTTCTTC CASSNGAGSGEQFF
- TRBJ1-5 few TRBV12-3/TRBV12-4 TGTGCCAGCAGCCCTGATGGGGGGGGAAATCAGCCCCAGCATTTT CASSPDGGGNQPQHF
- TRBJ2-7 - TRBV29-1 TGCAGCGTCTGGTCAGGGTATCCCTACGAGCAGTACTTC CSVWSGYPYEQYF
TRBD2 TRBJ2-1 - TRBV5-1 TGCGCCAGCAGCTTAGCGGGGGCCATCGGGAATGAGCAGTTCTTC CASSLAGAIGNEQFF
TRBD2 TRBJ2-2 - TRBV27 TGTGCCAGCAGTTGGACTAGCTACCCCGGGGAGCTGTTTTTT CASSWTSYPGELFF
- TRBJ2-5 - TRBV20-1 TGCAGTGCTAGAGATGGCTGGAGCCAAGAGACCCAGTACTTC CSARDGWSQETQYF